The TCR beta chain under discussion was sequenced for a study of shared clonotypes between healthy human individuals. Background on the study: Each donor had three CD4 naive, three CD4 memory, two CD8 naive and one CD8 memory plate.

The study drew all its donors from Caucasian adults living in Nashville, Tennessee. Measured with immunoSEQ multiplex PCR; TCRdb has only the in-frame clones, and not every one. This repertoire shows over 850,000 clones, 75% to 80% found once; its top ten account for 0.5% to 0.65%. CDR1 and CDR2 from the germline V gene are SGHKS and YYEKEE (reference sequence). V gave up 1 base and J gave up 5 bases, with 6 bases separating them. The CDR3 is made up of 12 amino acids. The chain has TRBV5-5 and TRBJ2-5; no reliable D call. This receptor was identified in a young man in good health. Some clones in this sample may be carry-over from other donors' samples. Source material: memory CD4+ T cells from PBMCs. Subset specified: CD45RA-negative fraction. Here the CDR3 DNA reads TGTGCCAGCAGCTTGATGGGGGAGACCCAGTACTTC. Amino acid sequence: CASSLMGETQYF.